The 25 T cell receptor beta chains listed next were all sequenced from one sample in a study of T cells after posttransplantation cyclophosphamide. Profiling relied on immunoSEQ multiplex PCR, and the TCRdb table lists in-frame clones only, not all of them. The sample lists more than 8,000 clones; more than 70% were seen once. Control samples came 1 year after myeloablative marrow transplants with methotrexate plus calcineurin inhibitor. Sample: PBMCs, taken around 450 days after allogeneic stem cell transplant with calcineurin inhibitor and methotrexate. The receptors shown here come from a male patient aged 45-59 years who received an allogeneic stem cell transplant from an unrelated donor, was CMV-positive, and had chronic GVHD only. A subset of T cells may come from the graft donor.

This clone was counted between two and nine times. This chain connects TRBV15 to TRBJ2-7; maybe TRBD1 (5 bases). Per germline, CDR1 LNHNV and CDR2 YYDKDF (reference sequence). V was cut by 0 bases and J by 11 bases, with 11 bases left in between. CDR3 length: 12 amino acids. CDR3 residues: CATSRDLGQEYF. The CDR3 bases are TGTGCCACCAGCAGAGATCTAGGACAAGAGTACTTC.

V usage is TRBV11-3 and J usage is TRBJ1-6; no firm D call. Trimming shortened V by 3 bases and J by 8 bases, and 8 bases separated the two germline ends. CDR3 size: 13 residues. Germline V gene data show CDR1 as SGHNT and CDR2 as YENEEA. This chain's CDR3 is CASSLIRDSPLHF. CDR3 nucleotide sequence: TGTGCCAGCAGCTTGATTCGCGATTCACCCCTCCACTTT.

The chain couples TRBV6-5 to TRBJ1-6; 9 nucleotides agree with TRBD1. The germline V gene has CDR1 MNHEY and CDR2 SVGAGI. Losses at the gene ends were 4 bases for V and 9 bases for J; bases not matched to a gene: 7. The CDR3 covers 15 residues. In DNA, the CDR3 is TGTGCCAGCAGTTTTCAGGACAGGGGACTTTCACCCCTCCACTTT. It translates to CASSFQDRGLSPLHF.

This clone has a handful of counts. This chain uses TRBV10-3 with TRBJ2-7; the match to TRBD2 covers 12 bases. The V gene's germline CDR1 is ENHRY and CDR2 SYGVKD. The CDR3 totals 16 residues. With V trimmed by 4 bases and J by 4 bases, 8 bases remained unmatched. In DNA, the CDR3 is TGTGCCATCAGTGGTCTCCTGACTAGCGGGAGATACGAGCAGTACTTC. Protein: CAISGLLTSGRYEQYF.

V is TRBV28 and J is TRBJ2-5, with D possibly matching TRBD1 (6 bases). V was clipped by 7 bases and J by 4 bases, with 16 bases between them. The CDR3 loop spans 14 amino acids. Looked up from germline, CDR1 is MDHEN and CDR2 is SYDVKM. The CDR3 region is CASTVQGTGETQYF. In DNA form, the CDR3 reads TGTGCCAGCACGGTACAGGGTACTGGAGAGACCCAGTACTTC.

This chain links TRBV5-8 with TRBJ2-3; D is perhaps TRBD1 (6 bases). Trimming removed 3 bases at V and 0 bases at J, with 11 bases between. The germline V gene encodes CDR1 SGHTS and CDR2 YDEGEE. The CDR3 length is 15 residues. The CDR3 is CASSSGTSSTDTQYF. As DNA, the CDR3 is TGTGCCAGCAGCTCCGGGACATCCAGCACAGATACGCAGTATTTT.

The chain joins TRBV28 to TRBJ2-7, with 12 nucleotides matching TRBD1. Germline V gene sequence: CDR1 MDHEN, CDR2 SYDVKM. The CDR3 has 14 amino acids. The trim removed 5 bases at V and 6 bases at J, leaving 5 bases unmatched. The CDR3 DNA sequence: TGTGCCAGCAGTGGGGGGGACAGGGGGCTCGAGCAGTACTTC. It yields the protein CASSGGDRGLEQYF.

The rearrangement links TRBV9 to TRBJ1-2; 7 bases align to TRBD1. There are 15 residues in the CDR3. In germline, CDR1 is SGDLS, CDR2 YYNGEE. The V and J ends lost 3 bases and 1 base, in that order; junction bases with no gene match: 6. Here the CDR3 reads CASSASTGYNYGYTF. The CDR3 DNA reads as TGTGCCAGCAGCGCGTCGACAGGGTATAACTATGGCTACACCTTC.

The J gene is TRBJ1-1, the V gene TRBV6-5, with D uncertain. CDR1 MNHEY and CDR2 SVGAGI come from the germline V gene. The CDR3 runs 13 residues. V lost 7 bases, J lost 0 bases, and 9 bases lay in between. DNA of the CDR3: TGTGCCAGCAAGAGGGATATGAACACTGAAGCTTTCTTT. Translating gives CASKRDMNTEAFF.

This clone was recorded only once. The V and J genes are TRBV7-9 and TRBJ2-2, with D unclear. V was pared by 1 base and J by 0 bases, with 9 bases between. CDR3 length: 16 amino acids. The germline gives CDR1 SEHNR, CDR2 FQNEAQ (reference sequence). The CDR3 DNA is TGTGCCAGCAGCTTAGTTACAGCCCCGAACACCGGGGAGCTGTTTTTT. This sequence encodes CASSLVTAPNTGELFF. The variable domain in full, with the rest retrieved from reference TRBV7-9 and TRBJ2-2, is DTGVSQNPRHKITKRGQNVTFRCDPISEHNRLYWYRQTLGQGPEFLTYFQNEAQLEKSRLLSDRFSAERPKGSFSTLEIQRTEQGDSAMYLCASSLVTAPNTGELFFGEGSRLTVL.

The rearrangement uses TRBV6-6 and TRBJ1-1, with 8 bases matching TRBD1. The CDR3 length is 15 residues. The germline V gene encodes CDR1 MNHNY and CDR2 SVGAGI (reference sequence). J was trimmed by 2 bases and V by 6 bases; bases with no gene match: 8. The CDR3 loop is CASSPTGGANTEAFF. Here the CDR3 DNA reads TGTGCCAGCAGCCCCACAGGGGGAGCAAACACTGAAGCTTTCTTT.

This clone is a singleton in its sample. This chain uses TRBV7-2 with TRBJ1-3; TRBD1 aligns across 10 bases. Germline V gene data show CDR1 as SGHTA and CDR2 as FQGNSA. The CDR3 sequence is 14 residues long. J lost 8 bases, V lost 1 base, and 2 bases had no gene match. CDR3: CASSLGQGAYTIYF. The CDR3 DNA reads TGTGCCAGCAGCTTAGGACAGGGGGCCTACACCATATATTTT.

The chain carries TRBV27 and TRBJ1-5, with D maybe TRBD1 (5 bases). Per the germline V gene, CDR1 is MNHEY and CDR2 is SMNVEV (reference sequence). CDR3 length: 14 amino acids. The V gene lost 6 bases and the J gene lost 2 bases, with 11 bases spanning the gap. CDR3 in amino acids: CASRPGKGNQPQHF. The CDR3 DNA reads TGTGCCAGCAGACCAGGGAAGGGCAATCAGCCCCAGCATTTT.

The chain links TRBV6-4 to TRBJ1-1; 8 bases match TRBD1. The CDR3 length is 14 residues. V dropped 9 bases and J dropped 4; count of bases not matched to a gene: 10. The germline V gene encodes CDR1 MRHNA and CDR2 SNTAGT. The CDR3 protein is CARWTGTGVTEAFF. CDR3 bases: TGTGCCAGATGGACAGGGACGGGGGTCACTGAAGCTTTCTTT.

V gene TRBV25-1 combines with J gene TRBJ2-7; possibly TRBD1 for D (6 bases). Between the trimmed V and J ends, which lost 6 bases and 0 bases, there was a span of 18 bases. Germline CDR1 reads MGHDK; CDR2 reads SYGVNS. There are 16 residues in the CDR3. CDR3 sequence: CASRPLSGTSSYEQYF. The CDR3 DNA reads TGTGCCAGCAGACCACTATCCGGGACAAGCTCCTACGAGCAGTACTTC.

A few counts support this clone. V usage is TRBV6-5 and J usage is TRBJ1-2, with 7 bases matching TRBD1. The CDR3 length is 15 residues. Germline lookup yields CDR1 MNHEY and CDR2 SVGAGI. Trimming cost V 0 bases and J 8 bases; bases outside gene matches: 9. The CDR3 DNA follows: TGTGCCAGCAGTTACTCGAGCAACAGGGGCGGAGGCTACACCTTC. Residues: CASSYSSNRGGGYTF.

The rearrangement uses TRBV4-1 and TRBJ2-5; 9 bases agree with TRBD1. The ends lost 3 bases at V and 5 bases at J; junction bases unmatched: 7. Germline assignment: CDR1 MGHRA and CDR2 YSYEKL. The CDR3 length is 15 residues. The CDR3 DNA reads as TGCGCCAGCAGCCACCCCGGGACAGGGTGGGAGACCCAGTACTTC. It yields the protein CASSHPGTGWETQYF.

The gene calls are TRBV5-1 and TRBJ2-5; D perhaps matches TRBD1 (6 bases). CDR3 length: 12 residues. V lost 5 bases, J lost 5 bases, and 10 bases lay in between. CDR1 and CDR2 from the germline V gene are SGHRS and YFSETQ. CDR3 coding DNA: TGCGCCAGCAGTCAGGGGTGGGAGACCCAGTACTTC. It is translated as CASSQGWETQYF.

The genes are TRBV7-9 and TRBJ1-2; no firm D call. V shed 0 bases and J shed 2 bases, with 10 bases lying between them. Germline lookup yields CDR1 SEHNR and CDR2 FQNEAQ (reference sequence). CDR3 size: 15 residues. CDR3 DNA sequence: TGTGCCAGCAGCTTAGCGCTATCGGAGAACTATGGCTACACCTTC. It specifies CASSLALSENYGYTF.

The rearrangement links TRBV10-2 to TRBJ2-7, with 8 bases matching TRBD2. Looked up from germline, CDR1 is WSHSY and CDR2 is SAAADI. With V trimmed by 6 bases and J by 6 bases, 13 bases remained unmatched. CDR3 length equals 15 residues. The CDR3 reads CASSGTVAGTGEQYF. In DNA form, the CDR3 reads TGCGCCAGCAGCGGAACAGTAGCGGGGACGGGCGAGCAGTACTTC.

This clone was seen only a few times. This chain connects TRBV18 to TRBJ1-5; D not resolved. CDR1 and CDR2 from the germline V gene are KGHSH and LQKENI. The V and J ends lost 3 bases and 6 bases respectively, with 9 bases between them. The CDR3 length is 13 residues. CDR3 nucleotide sequence: TGTGCCAGCTCACCGGAGGAACTTCAGCCCCAGCATTTT. This sequence encodes CASSPEELQPQHF.

The rearrangement uses TRBV28 and TRBJ2-7; 9 bases are shared with TRBD1. Unmatched junction bases numbered 20, after V lost 6 bases and J lost 8 bases. CDR1 is MDHEN, CDR2 SYDVKM, per germline. This CDR3 is 17 amino acids long. CDR3 amino acids: CASSYVPGQGISDKQYF. The CDR3, as DNA: TGTGCCAGCAGCTACGTCCCGGGACAGGGTATCAGTGACAAGCAGTACTTC.

The rearrangement uses TRBV9 and TRBJ2-3; D is ambiguous. Trimming pared 3 bases from V and 5 bases from J, leaving 4 bases between. This CDR3 region has 11 residues. CDR1 is SGDLS, CDR2 YYNGEE, per germline. This chain's CDR3 is CASSAKDTQYF. The CDR3 DNA is TGTGCCAGCAGCGCCAAAGATACGCAGTATTTT.

The genes are TRBV6-5 and TRBJ1-5, with D possibly TRBD1 on 6 matching bases. Trimming removed 5 bases from V and 2 bases from J, with 13 bases in between. Germline V gives CDR1 MNHEY, CDR2 SVGAGI. CDR3 length equals 15 residues. CDR3 in amino acids: CASSPTGPRNQPQHF. DNA of the CDR3: TGTGCCAGCAGTCCGACAGGCCCACGCAATCAGCCCCAGCATTTT.

This chain's CDR3 is CASSFKHGGWNEQFF. CDR3 DNA sequence: TGTGCCAGCAGCTTTAAACACGGGGGGTGGAATGAGCAGTTCTTC. The gene calls are TRBV5-8 and TRBJ2-1, with 7 bases matching TRBD2. There are 15 residues in the CDR3. Germline V CDR1 and CDR2: SGHTS, YDEGEE. V dropped 2 bases and J dropped 7; count of bases not matched to a gene: 9.